A single sample is the source of the 2 T cell receptor beta chains below, sequenced in a study of early T cells in non-severe SARS-CoV-2 infection. MiXCR was run by TCRdb on the 5' RACE reads, yielding one entry per CDR3 protein. The repertoire holds some 64,000 distinct CDR3 sequences, with roughly 13% as singletons. Sequencing was performed on whole blood. The receptor set was obtained from an adult who was a healthcare worker with PCR-confirmed SARS-CoV-2 infection or an uninfected control (not recorded which).

The table lists this clonotype with many counts. The chain combines TRBV7-8 with TRBJ2-1, with 7 bases aligning to TRBD2. The CDR3 loop spans 15 amino acids. V lost 7 bases, J lost 9 bases, and 15 bases stayed unmatched. Germline V gene data show CDR1 as SGHVS and CDR2 as FQNEAQ. DNA of the CDR3: TGTGCCAGCACCCAGCGGGAACAGTTATGGGTTGAGCAGTTCTTC. Its protein product is CASTQREQLWVEQFF.

The chain couples TRBV4-2 to TRBJ2-1, with D perhaps matching TRBD2 (5 bases). The CDR3 loop spans 14 amino acids. Trimming stripped 4 bases from V and 6 bases from J, with 13 bases between. From germline, CDR1 is LGHNA and CDR2 YNFKEQ. In DNA, the CDR3 is TGTGCCAGCAGCCCGGGTGGGCGGGCCAATGAGCAGTTCTTC. Translating gives CASSPGGRANEQFF.